This T cell receptor beta chain was recorded in a study of blood T cell repertoires in COVID-19. Across the study: Collection of acute and convalescent COVID-19 samples took place in the United States, Italy and Spain. In each case, the material was cDNA or gDNA derived from T cells, B-cell-depleted T cells, or PBMCs.

This CDR3 is built from 14 residues. The germline V gene has CDR1 LGHDT and CDR2 YNNKEL (reference sequence). Trimming cost V 4 bases and J 4 bases; bases outside gene matches: 4. In the original workflow: Scientists estimated how many nucleated cells there were by amplifying reference gene primers. Here immunoSEQ multiplex PCR was the method, and the copy in TCRdb shows in-frame clones only, minus some. Clonal size and the V and J genes are those of that table, whereas D and trimming came from the DNA. The sample shows 150,000 to 200,000 clones, approximately 87% of them seen only once. The sample taken for sequencing was peripheral blood. This clonotype originated in a woman between 18 and 29 years old who had recovered from COVID-19. V and J are TRBV3-1 (or the pseudogene TRBV3-2) and TRBJ1-5; 7 bases fit TRBD1. The CDR3 is CASSPRTGNQPQHF. CDR3 DNA sequence: TGTGCCAGCAGCCCCAGGACAGGAAATCAGCCCCAGCATTTT.